The clone carrying this T cell receptor (beta chain) was detected only a few times. TCRdb re-analysed the RT-PCR reads in MiXCR, keeping a single row per CDR3 protein. The sample lists roughly 150,000 distinct CDR3 sequences; approximately 25% were seen once. This sample was included in a study of patients and donors after allogeneic stem cell transplantation. The CDR3 sequence is 16 residues long. The germline CDR1 and CDR2 sequences are GTSNPN and SVGIG (reference sequence). Trimming removed 5 bases from V and 2 bases from J, with 21 bases in between. The chain uses TRBV30 and TRBJ1-1; no definite D call. The source material was blood, either unsorted or a sorted T cell fraction (not recorded which). This TCR was recovered from a human donor who was either an allogeneic HSCT recipient or a stem cell or donor lymphocyte infusion donor (not recorded which). It is not recorded whose cells these are; they may come from a transplant donor. This CDR3 is CAWGYRVSIRNTEAFF. The CDR3 nucleotides read TGTGCCTGGGGATACCGTGTTTCTATCCGAAACACTGAAGCTTTCTTT.